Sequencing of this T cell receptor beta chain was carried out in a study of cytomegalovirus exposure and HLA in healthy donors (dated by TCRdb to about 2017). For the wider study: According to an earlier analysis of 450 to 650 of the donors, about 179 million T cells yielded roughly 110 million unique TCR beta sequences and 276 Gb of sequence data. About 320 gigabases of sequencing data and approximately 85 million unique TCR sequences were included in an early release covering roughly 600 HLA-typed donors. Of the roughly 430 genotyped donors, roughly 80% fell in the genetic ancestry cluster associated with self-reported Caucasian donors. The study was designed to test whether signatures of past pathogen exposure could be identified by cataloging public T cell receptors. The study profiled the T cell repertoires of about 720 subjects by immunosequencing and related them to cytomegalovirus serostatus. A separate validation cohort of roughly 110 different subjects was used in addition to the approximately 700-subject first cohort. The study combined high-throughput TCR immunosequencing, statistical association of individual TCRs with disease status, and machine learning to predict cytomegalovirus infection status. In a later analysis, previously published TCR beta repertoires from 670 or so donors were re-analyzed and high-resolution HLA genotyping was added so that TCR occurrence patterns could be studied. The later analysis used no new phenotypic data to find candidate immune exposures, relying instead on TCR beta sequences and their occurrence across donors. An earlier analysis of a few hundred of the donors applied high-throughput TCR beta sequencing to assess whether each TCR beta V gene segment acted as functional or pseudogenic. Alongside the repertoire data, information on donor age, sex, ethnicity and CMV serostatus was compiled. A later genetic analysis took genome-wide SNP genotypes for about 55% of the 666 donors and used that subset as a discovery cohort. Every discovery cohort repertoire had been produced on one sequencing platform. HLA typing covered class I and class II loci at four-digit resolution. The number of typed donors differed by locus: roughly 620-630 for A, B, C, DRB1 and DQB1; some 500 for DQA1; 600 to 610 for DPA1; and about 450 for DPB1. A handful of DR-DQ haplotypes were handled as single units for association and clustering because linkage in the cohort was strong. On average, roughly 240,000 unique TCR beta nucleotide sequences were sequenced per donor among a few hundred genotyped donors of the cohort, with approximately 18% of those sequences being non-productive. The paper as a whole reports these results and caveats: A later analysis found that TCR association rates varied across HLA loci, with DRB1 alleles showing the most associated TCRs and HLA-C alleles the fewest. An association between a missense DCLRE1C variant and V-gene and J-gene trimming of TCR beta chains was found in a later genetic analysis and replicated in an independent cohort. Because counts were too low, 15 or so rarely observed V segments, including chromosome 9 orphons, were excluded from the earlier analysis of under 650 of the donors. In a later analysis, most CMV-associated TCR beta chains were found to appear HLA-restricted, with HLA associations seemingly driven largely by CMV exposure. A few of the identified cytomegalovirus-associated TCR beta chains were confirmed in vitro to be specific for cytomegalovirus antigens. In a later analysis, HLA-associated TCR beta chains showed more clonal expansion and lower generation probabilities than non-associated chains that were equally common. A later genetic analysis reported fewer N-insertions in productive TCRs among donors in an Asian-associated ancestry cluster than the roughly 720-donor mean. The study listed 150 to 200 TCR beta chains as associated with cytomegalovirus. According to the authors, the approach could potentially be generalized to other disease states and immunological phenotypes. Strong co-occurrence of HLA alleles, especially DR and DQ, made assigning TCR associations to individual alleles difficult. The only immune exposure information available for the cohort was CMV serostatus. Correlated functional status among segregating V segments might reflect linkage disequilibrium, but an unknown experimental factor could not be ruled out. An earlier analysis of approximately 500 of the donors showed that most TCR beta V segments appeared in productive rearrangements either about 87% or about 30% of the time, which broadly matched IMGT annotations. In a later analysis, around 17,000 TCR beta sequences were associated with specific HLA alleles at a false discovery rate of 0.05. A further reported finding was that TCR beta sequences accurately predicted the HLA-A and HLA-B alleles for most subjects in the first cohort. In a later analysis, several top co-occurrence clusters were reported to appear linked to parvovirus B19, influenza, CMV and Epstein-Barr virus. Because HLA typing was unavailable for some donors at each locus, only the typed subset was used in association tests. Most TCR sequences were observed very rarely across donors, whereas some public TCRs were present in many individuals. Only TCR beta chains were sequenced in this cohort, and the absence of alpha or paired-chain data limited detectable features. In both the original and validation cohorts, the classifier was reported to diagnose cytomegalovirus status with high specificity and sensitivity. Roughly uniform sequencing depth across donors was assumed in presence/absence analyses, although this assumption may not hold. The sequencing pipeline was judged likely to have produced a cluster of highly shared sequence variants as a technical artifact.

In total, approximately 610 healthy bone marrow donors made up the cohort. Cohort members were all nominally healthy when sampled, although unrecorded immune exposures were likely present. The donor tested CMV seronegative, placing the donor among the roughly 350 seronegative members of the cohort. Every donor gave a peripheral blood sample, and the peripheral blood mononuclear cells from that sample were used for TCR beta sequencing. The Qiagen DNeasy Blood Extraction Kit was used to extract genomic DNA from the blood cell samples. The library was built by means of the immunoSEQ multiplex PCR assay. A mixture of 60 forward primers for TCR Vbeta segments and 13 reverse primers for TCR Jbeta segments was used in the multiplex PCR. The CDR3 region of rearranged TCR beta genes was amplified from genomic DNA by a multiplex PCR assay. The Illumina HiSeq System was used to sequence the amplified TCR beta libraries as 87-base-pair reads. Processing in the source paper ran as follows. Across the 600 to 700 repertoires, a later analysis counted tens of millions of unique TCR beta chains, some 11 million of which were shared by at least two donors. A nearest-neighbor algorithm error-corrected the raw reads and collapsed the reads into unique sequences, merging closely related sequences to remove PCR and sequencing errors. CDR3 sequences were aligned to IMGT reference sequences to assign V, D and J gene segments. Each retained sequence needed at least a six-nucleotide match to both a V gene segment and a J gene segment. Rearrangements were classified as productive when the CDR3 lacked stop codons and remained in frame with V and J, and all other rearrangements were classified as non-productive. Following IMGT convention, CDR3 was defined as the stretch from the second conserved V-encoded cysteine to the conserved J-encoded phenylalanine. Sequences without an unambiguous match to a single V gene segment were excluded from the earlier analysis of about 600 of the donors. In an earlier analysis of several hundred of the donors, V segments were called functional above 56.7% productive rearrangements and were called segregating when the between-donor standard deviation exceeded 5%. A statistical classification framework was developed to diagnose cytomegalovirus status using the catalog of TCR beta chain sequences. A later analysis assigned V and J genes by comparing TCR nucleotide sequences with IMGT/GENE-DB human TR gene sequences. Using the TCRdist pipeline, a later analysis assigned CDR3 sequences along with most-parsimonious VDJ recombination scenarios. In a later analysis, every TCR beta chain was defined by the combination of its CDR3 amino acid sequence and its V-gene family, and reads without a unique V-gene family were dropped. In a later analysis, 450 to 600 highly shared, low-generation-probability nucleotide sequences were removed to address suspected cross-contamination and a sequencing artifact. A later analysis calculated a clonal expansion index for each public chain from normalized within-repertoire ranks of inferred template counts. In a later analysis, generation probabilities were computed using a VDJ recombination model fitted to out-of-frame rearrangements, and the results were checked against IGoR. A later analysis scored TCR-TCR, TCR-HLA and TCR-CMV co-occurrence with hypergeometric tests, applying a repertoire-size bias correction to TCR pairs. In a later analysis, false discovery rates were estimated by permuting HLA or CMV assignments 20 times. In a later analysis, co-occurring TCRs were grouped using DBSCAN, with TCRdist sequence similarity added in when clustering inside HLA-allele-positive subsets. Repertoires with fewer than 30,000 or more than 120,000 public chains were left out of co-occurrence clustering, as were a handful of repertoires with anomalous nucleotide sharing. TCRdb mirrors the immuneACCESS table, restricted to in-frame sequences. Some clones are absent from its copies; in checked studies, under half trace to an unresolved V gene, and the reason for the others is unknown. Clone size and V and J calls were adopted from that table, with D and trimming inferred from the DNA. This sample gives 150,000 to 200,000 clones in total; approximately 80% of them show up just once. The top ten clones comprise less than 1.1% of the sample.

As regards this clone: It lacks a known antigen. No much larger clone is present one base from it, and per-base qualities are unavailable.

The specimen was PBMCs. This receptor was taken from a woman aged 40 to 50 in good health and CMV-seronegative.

The CDR3 region reads CASRDRASNYGYTF. The DNA reads TGTGCCAGCAGAGACAGGGCCTCTAACTATGGCTACACCTTC. This receptor chain uses TRBV6-5 and TRBJ1-2, with 7 bases aligning to TRBD1. Taken from the germline V gene, the CDR1 and CDR2 loops are MNHEY and SVGAGI. CDR3 length: 14 amino acids, cysteine to phenylalanine. The entry retains the CDR3 DNA only, 42 bases that are in frame from base 1. V and J are trimmed by 6 bases and 0 bases, and the gene matches miss 4 bases of the junction.